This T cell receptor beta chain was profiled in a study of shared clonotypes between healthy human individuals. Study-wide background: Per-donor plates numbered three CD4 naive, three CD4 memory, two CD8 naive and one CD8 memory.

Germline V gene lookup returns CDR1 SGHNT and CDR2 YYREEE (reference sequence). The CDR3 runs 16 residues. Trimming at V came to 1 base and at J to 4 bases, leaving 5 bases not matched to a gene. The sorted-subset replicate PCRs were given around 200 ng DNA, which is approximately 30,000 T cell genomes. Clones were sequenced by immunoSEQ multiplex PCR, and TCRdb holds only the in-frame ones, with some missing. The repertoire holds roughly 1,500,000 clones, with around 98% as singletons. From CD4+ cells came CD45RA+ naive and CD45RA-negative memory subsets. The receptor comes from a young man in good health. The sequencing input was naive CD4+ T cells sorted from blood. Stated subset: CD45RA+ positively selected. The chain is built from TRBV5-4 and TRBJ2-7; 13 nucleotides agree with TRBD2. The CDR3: CASSLRTSGSSYEQYF. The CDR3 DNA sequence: TGTGCCAGCAGCTTGCGGACTAGCGGGAGTAGTTACGAGCAGTACTTC. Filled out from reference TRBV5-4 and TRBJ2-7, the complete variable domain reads ETGVTQSPTHLIKTRGQQVTLRCSSQSGHNTVSWYQQALGQGPQFIFQYYREEENGRGNFPPRFSGLQFPNYSSELNVNALELDDSALYLCASSLRTSGSSYEQYFGPGTRLTVT.